The 14 T cell receptor beta chains below come from one sample, sequenced in a study of T cells in Graves' hyperthyroidism and ophthalmopathy (dated by TCRdb to the late 2010s). Library preparation employed multiplex PCR. These reads were obtained on an Illumina HiSeq 2000. The TCR beta CDR3 regions were amplified from the RNA transcripts. A first-round RT-PCR of the TCR CDR3 used the HTBI primer set with the Qiagen OneStep RT-PCR kit. TCRdb reprocessing: public reads trimmed at Q25 with fastp, clones called with MiXCR, in-frame beta chains kept. Duplicate CDR3 protein sequences are folded into a single record with the most common DNA and genes. In all, the sample holds a few hundred thousand distinct CDR3 sequences, and roughly 25% of those were seen once. The top ten clones comprise over 70% of the sample. Sequencing used blood. Receptors were obtained from a man over 45 with Graves' hyperthyroidism.

The sample holds one count of this clonotype. The chain joins TRBV6-8 to TRBJ2-3, with 7 bases identical to TRBD2. The CDR3 is 17 amino acids. Looked up from germline, CDR1 is MNHGY and CDR2 is SAAAGT. V lost 2 bases to trimming and J lost 1 base; unmatched junction nucleotides: 9. The CDR3 spells CASSYEASGWRTDTQYF. In DNA form, the CDR3 reads TGTGCCAGCAGTTACGAGGCTAGCGGCTGGCGCACAGATACGCAGTATTTT.

This clonotype was seen more than once but under ten times. The chain is built from TRBV5-1 and TRBJ2-7, with D tentatively TRBD2 (6 bases). The CDR3 contains 14 residues. The germline V and J ends were trimmed by 0 bases and 5 bases, with 12 bases remaining between them. Germline-derived CDR1 and CDR2 are SGHRS and YFSETQ. The CDR3 protein is CASSLGGRDDEQYF. CDR3 DNA: TGCGCCAGCAGCTTGGGAGGGCGGGATGACGAGCAGTACTTC.

This clonotype has a count of ten or more. The genes are TRBV27 and TRBJ2-7, with 11 bases identical to TRBD1. Unmatched junction bases numbered 2, after V lost 2 bases and J lost 5 bases. The V gene's germline CDR1 is MNHEY and CDR2 SMNVEV (reference sequence). The CDR3 is 14 residues long. Written as DNA, the CDR3 is TGTGCCAGCAGTTTAAGGACAGGGGGCAACGAGCAGTACTTC. Its translation: CASSLRTGGNEQYF.

In its sample, this clonotype was seen many times. The chain links TRBV6-1 to TRBJ1-1, with TRBD1 matching 8 bases. The germline gives CDR1 MNHNS, CDR2 SASEGT. This CDR3 has 13 residues. Germline trimming cut 11 bases from V and 4 bases from J; bases unmatched to any gene: 9. The CDR3 region is CAANRGGSTEAFF. CDR3 nucleotide sequence: TGTGCCGCGAACAGGGGGGGGTCCACTGAAGCTTTCTTT.

This clonotype was observed many times. V gene TRBV6-1 combines with J gene TRBJ2-5; D is unresolved. Germline V lookup: CDR1 MNHNS, CDR2 SASEGT. V dropped 1 base and J dropped 10 bases, with 16 bases sitting between them. The CDR3 sequence is 14 residues long. CDR3 region: CASSEGPPGFVQYF. CDR3 bases: TGTGCCAGCAGTGAAGGCCCCCCCGGATTTGTCCAGTACTTC.

This clonotype was seen a few times. The chain couples TRBV20-1 to TRBJ2-1; D ambiguous. The CDR3 covers 10 residues. V lost 3 bases, J lost 9 bases, and 6 bases lay in between. Germline assignment: CDR1 DFQATT and CDR2 SNEGSKA (reference sequence). Here the CDR3 reads CSASSIEQFF. As DNA, the CDR3 is TGCAGTGCTAGTAGCATTGAGCAGTTCTTC.

The chain recombines TRBV11-3 with TRBJ2-3; D gene unclear. Between the trimmed V and J ends, which lost 3 bases and 2 bases, there was a span of 12 bases. CDR1 and CDR2 (germline): SGHNT, YENEEA. This CDR3 region has 15 residues. Here the CDR3 DNA reads TGTGCCAGCAGCTTTATGGGAATAAACACAGATACGCAGTATTTT. Its translation: CASSFMGINTDTQYF.

The rearrangement uses TRBV5-1 and TRBJ1-4; a possible D gene is TRBD1 (5 bases). This CDR3 is 15 amino acids long. Germline V gene lookup returns CDR1 SGHRS and CDR2 YFSETQ. Trimming cost V 0 bases and J 5 bases, with 11 bases left between them. CDR3 sequence (DNA): TGCGCCAGCAGCTTGGGCGGGGGTCAGAATGAAAAACTGTTTTTT. It encodes CASSLGGGQNEKLFF.

This clonotype has just a few counts. The CDR3 region is CASSIRPDSSYNEQFF. In DNA form, the CDR3 reads TGTGCCAGCAGTATCCGACCAGACAGCTCCTACAATGAGCAGTTCTTC. The V gene is TRBV27, the J gene TRBJ2-1; possibly TRBD1 for D (5 bases). Trimming shortened V by 5 bases and J by 0 bases, and 14 bases separated the two germline ends. CDR1 MNHEY and CDR2 SMNVEV come from the germline V gene (reference sequence). The CDR3 runs to 16 residues.

About this clonotype itself: Mismatch with germline at one junction end may stem from a read error. J is TRBJ2-3 and V is TRBV9, with a tentative D call TRBD2 (5 bases). The germline V gene encodes CDR1 SGDLS and CDR2 YYNGEE. The CDR3 totals 15 residues. The CDR3 loop reads CASSVGGLRIDTQCF. The CDR3 region has the DNA TGTGCCAGCAGCGTAGGCGGACTCCGGATAGATACGCAGTGTTTT.

About this clonotype itself: No DNA is shown, since the ends of the CDR3 on it are uncertain; the CDR3 is the one TCRdb lists. This chain links TRBV7-2 with TRBJ2-7; the table assigns TRBD2, which was not confirmed against the DNA. Looked up from germline, CDR1 is SGHTA and CDR2 is FQGNSA. The CDR3 length is 21 residues, termini included. CDR3 protein: CASSFYICSVPTSGSSYEQYF.

In its sample, this clonotype was seen many times. DNA for the CDR3: TGTGCCAGCAGTGATCCTGGGGTTGACGAGCAGTACTTC. Its translation: CASSDPGVDEQYF. The chain recombines TRBV2 with TRBJ2-7; no clear D. With 3 bases removed from V and 5 bases from J, the gap between germline ends came to 11 bases. The germline CDR1 and CDR2 sequences are SNHLY and FYNNEI. This CDR3 contains 13 residues.

This clonotype came up many times. The chain links TRBV6-1 to TRBJ2-7; D uncertain. V was shortened by 2 bases and J by 0 bases, with 11 bases between the two germline ends. The CDR3 has 15 residues. CDR1 is MNHNS and CDR2 is SASEGT in the germline V gene. The CDR3, as DNA: TGTGCCAGCAGTGAATTGGTCAGGAGCTCCTACGAGCAGTACTTC. It codes for CASSELVRSSYEQYF.

The table lists this clonotype with a few counts. The CDR3 reads CASSYLGVTGELFF. The CDR3 bases are TGCGCCAGCAGCTACCTTGGGGTCACCGGGGAGCTGTTTTTT. The chain uses TRBV5-1 and TRBJ2-2; D is ambiguous. CDR1 SGHRS and CDR2 YFSETQ come from the germline V gene. V was shortened by 3 bases and J by 4 bases, with 10 bases between the two germline ends. The CDR3 totals 14 residues.